The rows below give T cell receptor beta chains drawn from one sample of a study of Tregs in tolerant kidney transplant recipients. Which antigens these TCRs recognize remains unknown. Generated by immunoSEQ multiplex PCR, the TCRdb table keeps only in-frame clones and is missing some. The sample lists 15,000 to 17,000 clones; roughly 50% were seen once. The sample was CD4+ T cells from blood cultured with allogeneic cells, taken before the transplant. The receptors stem from a human patient who received a combined kidney and bone marrow transplant. The CDR3 runs from the conserved cysteine through the conserved F or W. Each record gives: V gene, J gene, D gene, clone size, CDR3 DNA, CDR3 protein. D genes are given only for firm matches. Clone sizes are given selectively: once, few, many, or a class where the clone is expanded.

V gene: TRBV7-2; J gene: TRBJ1-1; D gene: NA; clone size: NA; CDR3 DNA: TGTGCCAGCAGCTTAGAATCGGTAGTCACTGAAGCTTTCTTT; CDR3 protein: CASSLESVVTEAFF
V gene: TRBV4-3; J gene: TRBJ2-1; D gene: NA; clone size: NA; CDR3 DNA: TGCGCCAGCAGCCATGCGTCACGAGCGTCGGGGTGGAATGAGCAGTTCTTC; CDR3 protein: CASSHASRASGWNEQFF
V gene: TRBV4-3; J gene: TRBJ1-2; D gene: NA; clone size: NA; CDR3 DNA: TGCGCCAGCAGCCAGCAGCCCCGGGGAGCTAACTATGGCTACACCTTC; CDR3 protein: CASSQQPRGANYGYTF
V gene: TRBV5-8; J gene: TRBJ2-4; D gene: NA; clone size: NA; CDR3 DNA: TGTGCCAGCAGCTCTACTGGGGCCGCGGCGGACATTCAGTACTTC; CDR3 protein: CASSSTGAAADIQYF
V gene: TRBV25-1; J gene: TRBJ2-3; D gene: TRBD1; clone size: NA; CDR3 DNA: TGTGCCAGCAGTGAGAACCGGGACAGGGGCACAGATACGCAGTATTTT; CDR3 protein: CASSENRDRGTDTQYF
V gene: TRBV2; J gene: TRBJ2-7; D gene: NA; clone size: NA; CDR3 DNA: TGTGCCAGCACCACCTTAGACTCCTACGAGCAGTACTTC; CDR3 protein: CASTTLDSYEQYF
V gene: TRBV29-1; J gene: TRBJ1-1; D gene: TRBD1; clone size: NA; CDR3 DNA: TGCAGCGCAGACAGGGGGACTGAAGCTTTCTTT; CDR3 protein: CSADRGTEAFF
V gene: TRBV7-2; J gene: TRBJ2-7; D gene: TRBD2; clone size: once; CDR3 DNA: TGTGCCAGCAGCGTTAGCGGGAGGGCCGTCGAGGAGCAGTACTTC; CDR3 protein: CASSVSGRAVEEQYF
V gene: TRBV19; J gene: TRBJ2-2; D gene: NA; clone size: NA; CDR3 DNA: TGTGCCAGTAGTAGTTGGGGCCCCCTCGGCGGCGGGGAGCTGTTTTTT; CDR3 protein: CASSSWGPLGGGELFF
V gene: TRBV7-2; J gene: TRBJ2-1; D gene: NA; clone size: NA; CDR3 DNA: TGTGCCAGCAGCTCCCCGGGACTGTACAATGAGCAGTTCTTC; CDR3 protein: CASSSPGLYNEQFF
V gene: TRBV29-1; J gene: TRBJ1-2; D gene: TRBD1; clone size: NA; CDR3 DNA: TGCAGCGTTCCGGGACAGGGGAGAGGCTACACCTTC; CDR3 protein: CSVPGQGRGYTF
V gene: TRBV7-2; J gene: TRBJ2-5; D gene: TRBD1; clone size: NA; CDR3 DNA: TGTGCCAGCAGCTTAGGACAGGGAAGGCGGGAGACCCAGTACTTC; CDR3 protein: CASSLGQGRRETQYF
V gene: TRBV7-3; J gene: TRBJ2-1; D gene: NA; clone size: NA; CDR3 DNA: TGTGCCAGCAGCCCAAGCGGGCAGGGTTGGGATGAGCAGTTCTTC; CDR3 protein: CASSPSGQGWDEQFF
V gene: TRBV7-9; J gene: TRBJ1-1; D gene: NA; clone size: NA; CDR3 DNA: TGTGCCAGCAGCTTAGCTCTTACAGGAAAGATTGAAGCTTTCTTT; CDR3 protein: CASSLALTGKIEAFF
V gene: TRBV6-5; J gene: TRBJ1-2; D gene: NA; clone size: NA; CDR3 DNA: TGTGCCAGCAGGAGGGGGGGGGAGAGCTATGGCTACACCTTC; CDR3 protein: CASRRGGESYGYTF
V gene: TRBV7-6; J gene: TRBJ2-2; D gene: NA; clone size: NA; CDR3 DNA: TGTGCCAGCAGCTTAGCGACTAGACATACCGGGGAGCTGTTTTTT; CDR3 protein: CASSLATRHTGELFF
V gene: TRBV6-1; J gene: TRBJ2-1; D gene: TRBD1; clone size: once; CDR3 DNA: TGTGCCAGCAGTTTCGCAGGGGGCTACAATGAGCAGTTCTTC; CDR3 protein: CASSFAGGYNEQFF
V gene: TRBV5-1; J gene: TRBJ2-5; D gene: NA; clone size: NA; CDR3 DNA: TGCGCCAGCAGCTTGGGCGTCCAAGAGACCCAGTACTTC; CDR3 protein: CASSLGVQETQYF
V gene: TRBV4-1; J gene: TRBJ1-1; D gene: NA; clone size: NA; CDR3 DNA: TGCGCCAGCAGCTCGATATCCCTAACTGAAGCTTTCTTT; CDR3 protein: CASSSISLTEAFF
V gene: TRBV7-2; J gene: TRBJ1-2; D gene: NA; clone size: NA; CDR3 DNA: TGTGCCAGCATCATTCTCGGGGGTCAAGACGGGAACTATGGCTACACCTTC; CDR3 protein: CASIILGGQDGNYGYTF
V gene: TRBV10-2; J gene: TRBJ2-2; D gene: NA; clone size: once; CDR3 DNA: TGCGCCAGCAGTTCCCCTAGCTGGGAGCTGTTTTTT; CDR3 protein: CASSSPSWELFF
V gene: TRBV7-2; J gene: TRBJ2-3; D gene: TRBD2; clone size: NA; CDR3 DNA: TGTGCCAGCAGCTACGGGACTAGCGGGGGGTTAGATACGCAGTATTTT; CDR3 protein: CASSYGTSGGLDTQYF
V gene: TRBV5-4; J gene: TRBJ2-2; D gene: TRBD2; clone size: few; CDR3 DNA: TGTGCCAGCAGCTTGAGGGGCGGGGGGGCCGGCACCGGGGAGCTGTTTTTT; CDR3 protein: CASSLRGGGAGTGELFF
V gene: TRBV2; J gene: TRBJ2-7; D gene: NA; clone size: NA; CDR3 DNA: TGTGCCAGCAGCGAGACAGTCTCTTCCTACGAGCAGTACTTC; CDR3 protein: CASSETVSSYEQYF
V gene: TRBV6-1; J gene: TRBJ2-7; D gene: NA; clone size: many; CDR3 DNA: TGTGCCAGCAGTGAATGGGTAGGGGGGGGCAACGAGCAGTACTTC; CDR3 protein: CASSEWVGGGNEQYF
V gene: TRBV5-6; J gene: TRBJ2-7; D gene: NA; clone size: NA; CDR3 DNA: TGTGCCAGCAGCTTTGGGCGGGGGCCCGAGTACGAGCAGTACTTC; CDR3 protein: CASSFGRGPEYEQYF
V gene: TRBV4-3; J gene: TRBJ2-5; D gene: TRBD2; clone size: NA; CDR3 DNA: TGCGCCAGCAGCTCAAGACTAGCGGGGCCCCAAGAGACCCAGTACTTC; CDR3 protein: CASSSRLAGPQETQYF
V gene: TRBV28; J gene: TRBJ1-2; D gene: NA; clone size: medium-sized; CDR3 DNA: TGTGCCAGCAGTTCACAGGGAGACGGCTACACCTTC; CDR3 protein: CASSSQGDGYTF
V gene: TRBV19; J gene: TRBJ2-2; D gene: TRBD1; clone size: NA; CDR3 DNA: TGTGCCACTTCCGGGACAGTTAACACCGGGGAGCTGTTTTTT; CDR3 protein: CATSGTVNTGELFF
V gene: TRBV18; J gene: TRBJ2-5; D gene: TRBD1; clone size: NA; CDR3 DNA: TGTGCCAGCTCACCACGTACCTCGGGACAGGGAGAGACCCAGTACTTC; CDR3 protein: CASSPRTSGQGETQYF
V gene: TRBV6-5; J gene: TRBJ1-2; D gene: NA; clone size: NA; CDR3 DNA: TGTGCCAGCAGTCCCGACAGACTCTATGGCTACACCTTC; CDR3 protein: CASSPDRLYGYTF
V gene: TRBV4-3; J gene: TRBJ2-1; D gene: TRBD2; clone size: NA; CDR3 DNA: TGCGCCAGCAGCCAAGATTGGTCTAGCGGGGGCTACAATGAGCAGTTCTTC; CDR3 protein: CASSQDWSSGGYNEQFF
V gene: TRBV6-4; J gene: TRBJ2-3; D gene: TRBD2; clone size: NA; CDR3 DNA: TGTGCCAGCAGTGACGGGAGGGCTAGCACAGATACGCAGTATTTT; CDR3 protein: CASSDGRASTDTQYF
V gene: TRBV5-5; J gene: TRBJ1-5; D gene: TRBD1; clone size: once; CDR3 DNA: TGTGCCAGCAGCTCATCCGGGACAGGCCTAGGGGCCCAGCATTTT; CDR3 protein: CASSSSGTGLGAQHF
V gene: TRBV29-1; J gene: TRBJ2-3; D gene: NA; clone size: NA; CDR3 DNA: TGCAGCGTTGGACTCAGCCGGGGAGATACGCAGTATTTT; CDR3 protein: CSVGLSRGDTQYF
V gene: TRBV7-2; J gene: TRBJ2-2; D gene: TRBD2; clone size: NA; CDR3 DNA: TGTGCCAGCAGCAAAGCGGGAGGGGACACCGGGGAGCTGTTTTTT; CDR3 protein: CASSKAGGDTGELFF
V gene: TRBV7-2; J gene: TRBJ2-7; D gene: TRBD2; clone size: NA; CDR3 DNA: TGTGCCAGCAGTTATCAACTAGCGAGCTCCTACGAGCAGTACTTC; CDR3 protein: CASSYQLASSYEQYF
V gene: TRBV19; J gene: TRBJ1-1; D gene: NA; clone size: few; CDR3 DNA: TGTGCCAGTAGCCTCCCTAGGTTGGGGAGCACTGAAGCTTTCTTT; CDR3 protein: CASSLPRLGSTEAFF
V gene: TRBV28; J gene: TRBJ2-1; D gene: TRBD2; clone size: NA; CDR3 DNA: TGTGCCAGCAGTTTAATCGGACTAGCGGGAGGCAATGAGCAGTTCTTC; CDR3 protein: CASSLIGLAGGNEQFF
V gene: TRBV7-2; J gene: TRBJ2-1; D gene: TRBD2; clone size: few; CDR3 DNA: TGTGCCAGCAGCTCCTCGGGACTAGCGGGGAACTCGCAGTTCTTC; CDR3 protein: CASSSSGLAGNSQFF
V gene: TRBV12-5; J gene: TRBJ1-5; D gene: TRBD1; clone size: NA; CDR3 DNA: TGTGCTAGTGGTTTGGTACTGGGACAGGGATTCAATCAGCCCCAGCATTTT; CDR3 protein: CASGLVLGQGFNQPQHF
V gene: TRBV5-4; J gene: TRBJ1-2; D gene: TRBD1; clone size: NA; CDR3 DNA: TGTGCCAGCAGTTATGGGTCAGGGGGCAACCATGGCTACACCTTC; CDR3 protein: CASSYGSGGNHGYTF